This T cell receptor beta chain is from a study of shared clonotypes between healthy human individuals. Overall study findings and caveats: Sorted-subset sequencing was shown by rarefaction to be incomplete despite large depth. On the whole, naive subsets had larger estimated richness than memory subsets had.

Comments on this clone: Its antigen is currently unknown.

Deep-level settings were used for running the assay. As originally analysed: ImmunoSEQ supplied junction-only sequences lacking quality scores, so filtering was different. Clones were sequenced by immunoSEQ multiplex PCR, and TCRdb holds only the in-frame ones, with some missing. V, J and clone size reflect that table, while D and trimming were determined from the DNA. Among approximately 1.5 million clones listed, 97% to 99% were seen once. The sequenced sample was naive CD4+ T cells sorted from blood. Subset described: CD45RA+ positively selected. The origin of this receptor is a young man in good health.

CDR3 region: CASSEGGFNTGELFF. The CDR3 DNA follows: TGTGCCAGCAGTGAAGGGGGTTTTAACACCGGGGAGCTGTTTTTT. The rearrangement joins TRBV6-1 to TRBJ2-2; D remains unclear. The germline V gene has CDR1 MNHNS and CDR2 SASEGT. The CDR3 totals 15 residues. V was trimmed by 1 base and J by 2 bases, leaving 8 bases between them.